This is a list of T cell receptor beta chains from one sample in a study of T cell responses to AZD1222 COVID-19 vaccine. The protocol was immunoSEQ multiplex PCR, while the TCRdb copy is restricted to in-frame clones and leaves out a portion. The data hold 90,000 to 150,000 clones, with approximately 85% observed a single time. This material consisted of peripheral blood, taken on day 0 of AZD1222 vaccination. The origin of the receptors is an adult in good health. CDR3s include the opening cysteine and the closing phenylalanine or tryptophan. A D gene is named only where the DNA matches it firmly. Expanded clones are given a class, and other clones once, few, many or no size at all.

v_call	j_call	d_call	clone_size	cdr3_nt	cdr3_aa
TRBV6-5	TRBJ2-1	NA	NA	TGTGCCAGCAGTTACTCCGGGTTTGGGGATGAGCAGTTCTTC	CASSYSGFGDEQFF
TRBV3-1/TRBV3-2	TRBJ2-1	TRBD2	NA	TGTGCCAGCAGCCAAGATGAGAGCGGGGGCAAACCCTACAATGAGCAGTTCTTC	CASSQDESGGKPYNEQFF
TRBV15	TRBJ1-2	TRBD1	NA	TGTGCCACCAGCAGTGACAGGGTAGGGGGCTATGGCTACACCTTC	CATSSDRVGGYGYTF
TRBV11-2	TRBJ2-3	NA	once	TGTGCCAGCAGCTTAGGCCCGAGAGGCTCCGGCACAGATACGCAGTATTTT	CASSLGPRGSGTDTQYF
TRBV5-6	TRBJ2-7	NA	NA	TGTGCCAGCAGCCAGACACGGGGCCTCTACGAGCAGTACTTC	CASSQTRGLYEQYF
TRBV2	TRBJ2-7	NA	NA	TGTGCCAGCAGTGAAGCACGGCAATACGAGCAGTACTTC	CASSEARQYEQYF
TRBV9	TRBJ1-2	TRBD1	NA	TGTGCCAGCAGCCCGCGACAGGGGCGGAATGGCTACACCTTC	CASSPRQGRNGYTF
TRBV15	TRBJ2-6	NA	NA	TGTGCCACCAGCAGAGATCGGGGGACTGGGGCCAACGTCCTGACTTTC	CATSRDRGTGANVLTF
TRBV7-2	TRBJ2-7	NA	NA	TGTGCCAGCAGCCTTCATCAAGGAAGCGAGCAGTACTTC	CASSLHQGSEQYF
TRBV4-1	TRBJ2-7	NA	NA	TGCGCCAGCAGCCAAGTACTTGCGAACTCCTACGAGCAGTACTTC	CASSQVLANSYEQYF
TRBV6-5	TRBJ1-2	NA	few	TGTGCCAGCAGGCAGCAGAACTATGGCTACACCTTC	CASRQQNYGYTF
TRBV28	TRBJ2-7	NA	NA	TGTGCCAGCAGTTTCCCTCGCGGAGGAAGGAATCCTATCGAGCAGTACTTC	CASSFPRGGRNPIEQYF
TRBV25-1	TRBJ2-7	NA	NA	TGTGCCAGCAGTTCTGTACAGGGAGGATACGAGCAGTACTTC	CASSSVQGGYEQYF
TRBV27	TRBJ1-2	NA	NA	TGTGCCAGCGGCTTTAGGGGTTTCTATGGCTACACCTTC	CASGFRGFYGYTF
TRBV2	TRBJ2-6	NA	NA	TGTGCCAGCGCCGGGGTTGTCGAGGCCAACGTCCTGACTTTC	CASAGVVEANVLTF
TRBV24-1	TRBJ2-1	TRBD1	NA	TGTGCCACCGCATCCCCGCAGGGGGCGAACAATGAGCAGTTCTTC	CATASPQGANNEQFF
TRBV19	TRBJ2-6	NA	NA	TGTGCCAGTAGCGAAAGTGAAGGCTCTTTTGGGGCCAACGTCCTGACTTTC	CASSESEGSFGANVLTF
TRBV28	TRBJ1-1	NA	few	TGTGCCAGCAGTGGTACAGGGTGGACTGAAGCTTTCTTT	CASSGTGWTEAFF
TRBV5-4	TRBJ2-3	TRBD2	once	TGTGCCAGCAGCTTGGGGCTAGCGGTCCACACAGATACGCAGTATTTT	CASSLGLAVHTDTQYF
TRBV19	TRBJ1-5	TRBD1	NA	TGTGCCAGTAGATCCGGGACAGGGGGGAGTCAGCCCCAGCATTTT	CASRSGTGGSQPQHF
TRBV28	TRBJ2-1	TRBD2	once	TGTGCCTCCCGGGGACTGGCGGGGGGGCCGGGCTCCTACAATGAGCAGTTCTTC	CASRGLAGGPGSYNEQFF
TRBV5-4	TRBJ2-7	NA	NA	TGTGCCAGCAGTGACAGGAATAGACCCTACGAGCAGTACTTC	CASSDRNRPYEQYF
TRBV7-9	TRBJ2-7	TRBD1	few	TGTGCCAGCAGCCCTGGACAGGTCGGGGCCTACGAGCAGTACTTC	CASSPGQVGAYEQYF
TRBV27	TRBJ2-5	NA	NA	TGTGCCAGCAGTTCCGGGTGGTCCCAAGAGACCCAGTACTTC	CASSSGWSQETQYF
TRBV7-7	TRBJ2-7	NA	NA	TGTGCTAGCAGCTTAACAGTGTCGGCCGAGCAGTACTTC	CASSLTVSAEQYF
TRBV2	TRBJ2-7	TRBD2	NA	TGTGCCAGCAGGCGGGCTAGCGGATCGGACGAGCAGTACTTC	CASRRASGSDEQYF
TRBV11-2	TRBJ1-1	NA	many	TGTGCCAGCAGCGGAATGAGAGGGATGAACACTGAAGCTTTCTTT	CASSGMRGMNTEAFF
TRBV27	TRBJ2-1	NA	NA	TGTGCCATCCTCGTTCAGGGAAATAAATTCTTC	CAILVQGNKFF
TRBV7-3	TRBJ2-3	NA	once	TGTGCCAGCAGGGACCCAGCGGGCACAGATACGCAGTATTTT	CASRDPAGTDTQYF
TRBV6-4	TRBJ1-2	NA	few	TGTGCCAGCAGTGAACGGCCGGGGCTGTATGGCTACACCTTC	CASSERPGLYGYTF
TRBV6-5	TRBJ2-7	TRBD1	NA	TGTGCCAGCAGTCGACAGGGATTTCCCTACGAGCAGTACTTC	CASSRQGFPYEQYF
TRBV5-4	TRBJ1-2	NA	NA	TGTGCCAGCAGCTTGGGAAGGCGACCGGGCCCCTATGGCTACACCTTC	CASSLGRRPGPYGYTF
TRBV7-2	TRBJ1-3	NA	NA	TGTGCCAGCAGCCTGGACCCCGGCGGGGTAAACACCATATATTTT	CASSLDPGGVNTIYF
TRBV6-5	TRBJ1-6	NA	NA	TGTGCCAGCAGTTACTCCGGAAGAAATTCACCCCTCCACTTT	CASSYSGRNSPLHF
TRBV18	TRBJ2-2	TRBD1	NA	TGTGCCAGCTCAGCACAGGGGTCCGGGGAGCTGTTTTTT	CASSAQGSGELFF
TRBV5-5	TRBJ2-3	NA	few	TGTGCCAGCAGTTTTAGGGTAATGGGGCCAGATACGCAGTATTTT	CASSFRVMGPDTQYF
TRBV10-2	TRBJ1-1	NA	NA	TGCGCCAGTGCCCGGGGGAACACTGAAGCTTTCTTT	CASARGNTEAFF
TRBV6-2/TRBV6-3	TRBJ1-4	NA	NA	TGTGCCAGCAGTTACACGACAGTACTCAATGAAAAACTGTTTTTT	CASSYTTVLNEKLFF
TRBV5-1	TRBJ2-5	TRBD1	NA	TGCGCCAGTCAGTTGGGGGACAGCCCGAAGACCCAGTACTTC	CASQLGDSPKTQYF
TRBV5-8	TRBJ1-5	NA	NA	TGTGCCAGCAGCTTGGCCATTACAGGGAGGCAGCCCCAGCATTTT	CASSLAITGRQPQHF
TRBV19	TRBJ2-1	NA	NA	TGTGCCAGTAGATCAGGAATTCCCTACAATGAGCAGTTCTTC	CASRSGIPYNEQFF
TRBV6-5	TRBJ1-4	NA	NA	TGTGCCAGCAGTTACGAGTGGGGTGGCGAAAAACTGTTTTTT	CASSYEWGGEKLFF
TRBV5-1	TRBJ2-5	NA	NA	TGCGCCAGCACTCGAGGGCCGGAAGAGACCCAGTACTTC	CASTRGPEETQYF
TRBV2	TRBJ2-7	TRBD2	NA	TGTGCCAGCAGTTGGACTAGCTGGGGAAGCTCCTACGAGCAGTACTTC	CASSWTSWGSSYEQYF
TRBV6-5	TRBJ1-6	NA	NA	TGTGCCAGCAGCAGGGATCGGTTCGGGGGTTCACCCCTCCACTTT	CASSRDRFGGSPLHF
TRBV7-8	TRBJ2-3	NA	NA	TGTGCCAGCAGCCATCAGGGGAATCCCACAGATACGCAGTATTTT	CASSHQGNPTDTQYF
TRBV3-1/TRBV3-2	TRBJ1-3	NA	NA	TGTGCCAGCAGTCCAGGGACTTCTGGAAACACCATATATTTT	CASSPGTSGNTIYF